This T cell receptor beta chain was recorded in a study of T cells in Graves' hyperthyroidism and ophthalmopathy. CDR1 and CDR2 from the germline V gene are LGHDT and YNNKEL (reference sequence). V trimming: 7 bases; J trimming: 8 bases; junction bases outside the gene matches: 13. CDR3 length: 14 residues. The authors deemed Graves' hyperthyroidism stable absent ophthalmopathy progression within 18 months. Ten or more counts support this clonotype. Amplified regions were TCR beta CDR3 sequences from RNA transcripts. A first-round RT-PCR of the TCR CDR3 used the HTBI primer set. One entry per CDR3 protein results from TCRdb running MiXCR on the multiplex PCR reads. The sample shows approximately 330,000 distinct CDR3 sequences, roughly a fifth of them seen only once.

The sequence was collected from a woman aged 50 to 60 with Graves' hyperthyroidism. The sample comprised blood. The J gene is TRBJ1-2, the V gene TRBV3-1; 7 bases line up with TRBD1. CDR3 region: CASTDSRQGHGYTF. The DNA for the CDR3 is TGTGCCAGCACCGACAGCAGACAGGGTCACGGCTACACCTTC.